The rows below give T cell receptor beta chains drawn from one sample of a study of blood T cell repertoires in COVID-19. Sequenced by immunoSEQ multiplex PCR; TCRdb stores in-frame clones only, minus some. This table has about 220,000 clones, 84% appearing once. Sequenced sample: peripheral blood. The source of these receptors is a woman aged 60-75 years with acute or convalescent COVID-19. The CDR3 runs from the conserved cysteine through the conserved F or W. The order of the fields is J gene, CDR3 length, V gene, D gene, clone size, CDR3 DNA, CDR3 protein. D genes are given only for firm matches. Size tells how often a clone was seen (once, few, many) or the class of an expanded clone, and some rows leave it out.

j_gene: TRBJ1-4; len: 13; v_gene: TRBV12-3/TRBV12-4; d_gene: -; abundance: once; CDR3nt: TGTGCCAGCAGCTTCCGGGGGGGGGAAAAACTGTTTTTT; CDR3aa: CASSFRGGEKLFF
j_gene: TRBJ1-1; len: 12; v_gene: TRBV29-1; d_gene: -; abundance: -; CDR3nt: TGCAGCCTAGAGGGTACTAACACTGAAGCTTTCTTT; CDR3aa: CSLEGTNTEAFF
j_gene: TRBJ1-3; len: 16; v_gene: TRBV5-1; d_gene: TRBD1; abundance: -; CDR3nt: TGCGCCAGCAGCTTGCGGGTGACAGGGATCGGAAACACCATATATTTT; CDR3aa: CASSLRVTGIGNTIYF
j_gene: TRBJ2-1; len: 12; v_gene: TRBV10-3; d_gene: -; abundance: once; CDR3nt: TGTGCCACTAGACAGCTTAACAATGAGCAGTTCTTC; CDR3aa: CATRQLNNEQFF
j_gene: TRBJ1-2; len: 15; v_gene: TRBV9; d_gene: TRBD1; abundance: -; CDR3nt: TGTGCCAGCAGCGTAGAGGGACAGGGGGTTGATGGCTACACCTTC; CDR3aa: CASSVEGQGVDGYTF
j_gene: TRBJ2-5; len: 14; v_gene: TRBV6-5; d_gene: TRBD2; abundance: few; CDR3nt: TGTGCCAGCAAAAAGCGGGGGGGCTTCGAGACCCAGTACTTC; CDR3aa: CASKKRGGFETQYF
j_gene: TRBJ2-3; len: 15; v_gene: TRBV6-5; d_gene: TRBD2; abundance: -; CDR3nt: TGTGCCAGCAGGCCATCCGTGGCGGGGGGGGATACGCAGTATTTT; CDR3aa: CASRPSVAGGDTQYF
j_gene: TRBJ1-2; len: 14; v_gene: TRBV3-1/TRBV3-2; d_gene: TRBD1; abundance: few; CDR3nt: TGTGCCAGCAGCCCGACAGGGGGCAGAGGTGGCTACACCTTC; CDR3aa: CASSPTGGRGGYTF
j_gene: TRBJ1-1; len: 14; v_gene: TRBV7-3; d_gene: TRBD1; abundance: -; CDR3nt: TGTGCCAGCAGCGCGACAGGGGGGAACACTGAAGCTTTCTTT; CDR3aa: CASSATGGNTEAFF
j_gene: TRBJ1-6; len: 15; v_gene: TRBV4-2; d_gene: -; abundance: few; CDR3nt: TGTGCCAGCAGCCAAGTCGGATTAGGGGATTCACCCCTCCACTTT; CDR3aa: CASSQVGLGDSPLHF
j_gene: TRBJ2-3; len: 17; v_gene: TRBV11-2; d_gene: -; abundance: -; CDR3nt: TGTGCCAGCAGCTTCCTTCAGGGCGCACGAAGCACAGATACGCAGTATTTT; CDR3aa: CASSFLQGARSTDTQYF
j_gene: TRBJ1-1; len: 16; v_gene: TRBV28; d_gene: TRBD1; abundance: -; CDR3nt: TGTGCCAGCAGCTCCCCCTGGGGACAGGGGAACACTGAAGCTTTCTTT; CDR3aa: CASSSPWGQGNTEAFF
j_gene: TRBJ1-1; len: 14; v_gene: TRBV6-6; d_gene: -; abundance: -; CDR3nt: TGTGCCAGCAGTGTCCACAGGGAAAACACTGAAGCTTTCTTT; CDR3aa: CASSVHRENTEAFF
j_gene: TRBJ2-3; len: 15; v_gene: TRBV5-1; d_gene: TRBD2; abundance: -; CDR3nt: TGCGCCAGCAGCCCGGGGACTACCCTCCCCCGGACGCAGTATTTT; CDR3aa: CASSPGTTLPRTQYF